The T cell receptor beta chain described here comes from a study of T cell changes during pregnancy in multiple sclerosis. V lost 2 bases, J lost 6 bases, and 9 bases stayed unmatched. The CDR3 has 15 amino acids. Germline V gene sequence: CDR1 MGHDK, CDR2 SYGVNS. Generated by immunoSEQ multiplex PCR, the TCRdb table keeps only in-frame clones and is missing some. The sample contains 70,000 to 100,000 clones, 85% to 95% of which appear only once. This sequence joins TRBV25-1 and TRBJ1-1, with 7 positions matching TRBD1. This TCR came from a female donor with multiple sclerosis, enrolled in a pregnancy study. The sequencing here drew on peripheral blood, taken in the first trimester of pregnancy. The CDR3 DNA is TGTGCCAGCAGTGAAGTTCGGGACAGTCAACCTGAAGCTTTCTTT. Amino acid sequence: CASSEVRDSQPEAFF.